One T cell receptor (beta chain) is described in this entry. Which antigen it targets is not known. Base-call qualities are not available, and no considerably larger clone is one nucleotide away. The sample is drawn from a study of blood T cell repertoires in COVID-19 (dated by TCRdb to about 2020). Concerning the study at large: Samples from collaborators originated in the United States, Italy and Spain and spanned both the acute and convalescent phases of COVID-19. A de-identified subject ID, COVID-19 status, age in years and sex were almost always included in the sample metadata. The repertoires were released in a freely available public database meant as a resource for research on the immune response to SARS-CoV-2. Subjects who had been exposed to COVID-19, were actively infected with it, or had recovered from it provided the deeply sampled blood TCRbeta repertoires that made up the dataset. Where available, HLA class I and class II types were taken from metadata supplied by the sample provider and were not determined by assay-based typing. The prospective study material was composed of cDNA or gDNA derived from T cells, B-cell-depleted T cells, or PBMCs. The samples were drawn from two sources: the first 160 participants of the ongoing ImmuneRACE study, and fewer than 1,500 subjects contributed by 6 global collaborators. Broad study findings and their caveats: How much clinical and demographic metadata was included differed by source and by participant, and the metadata was provided uncurated.

There are 16 amino acids in the CDR3, from cysteine to phenylalanine inclusive. The read is trimmed to its CDR3 DNA, 48 bases read in frame from base 1. As encoded in the germline V gene, CDR1 is KGHSH while CDR2 is LQKENI. V and J are trimmed by 0 bases and 4 bases, and the gene matches miss 3 bases of the junction. TCRbeta CDR3 regions were amplified from genomic DNA by means of the immunoSEQ Assay, a bias-controlled multiplex PCR. Processing in the source paper ran as follows. The number of nucleated cells in each sample was estimated from the amplification of reference gene primers within the assay. Sequence reads were collapsed and filtered to measure the absolute abundance of every unique TCRbeta CDR3 rearrangement. For each sample, productive Simpson clonality was calculated as the square root of Simpson's diversity index over productive rearrangements. The clones in this table, taken by TCRdb from immuneACCESS, are in-frame only. Not every clone is retained; where verified, under half of the shortfall comes from an unresolved V gene, and the cause of the rest is unknown. V, J and clone size derive from that table, while D and trimming were established from the DNA sequence. This sample comprises 150,000 to 200,000 clones, more than 75% of them detected only once. Of the sample, roughly 3.3% is held by the ten largest clones.

Collaborating institutions collected whole blood in K2EDTA tubes following their own protocols. For TCRbeta analysis, collaborators shipped samples in one of three forms: frozen whole blood, isolated PBMCs, or DNA extracted from either of those sample types. This TCR was recovered from a man between 18 and 35 years old with active or convalescent COVID-19. Sample: peripheral blood. The chain uses TRBV18 and TRBJ2-1; TRBD1 aligns with 10 central bases. The CDR3 region reads CASSPPDRGEYNEQFF. The DNA sequence is TGTGCCAGCTCACCACCGGACAGGGGGGAGTACAATGAGCAGTTCTTC.